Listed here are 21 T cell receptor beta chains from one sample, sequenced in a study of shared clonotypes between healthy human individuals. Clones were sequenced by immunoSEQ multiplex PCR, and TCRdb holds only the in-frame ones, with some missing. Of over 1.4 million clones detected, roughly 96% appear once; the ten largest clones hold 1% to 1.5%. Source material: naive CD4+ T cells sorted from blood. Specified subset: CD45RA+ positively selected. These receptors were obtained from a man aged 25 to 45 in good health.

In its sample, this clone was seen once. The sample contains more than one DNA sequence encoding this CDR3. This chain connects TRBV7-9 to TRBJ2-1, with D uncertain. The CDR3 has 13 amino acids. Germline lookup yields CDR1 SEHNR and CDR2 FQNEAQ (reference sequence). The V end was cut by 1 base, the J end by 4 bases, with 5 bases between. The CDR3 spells CASSLDRYNEQFF. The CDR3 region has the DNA TGTGCCAGCAGCTTAGATCGGTACAATGAGCAGTTCTTC.

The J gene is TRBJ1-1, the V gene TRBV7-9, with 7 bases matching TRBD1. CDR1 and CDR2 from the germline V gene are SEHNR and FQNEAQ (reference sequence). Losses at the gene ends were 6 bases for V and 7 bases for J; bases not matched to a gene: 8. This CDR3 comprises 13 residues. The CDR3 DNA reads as TGTGCCAGCAGAACCAGGGGGGAGAGTGAAGCTTTCTTT. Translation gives CASRTRGESEAFF.

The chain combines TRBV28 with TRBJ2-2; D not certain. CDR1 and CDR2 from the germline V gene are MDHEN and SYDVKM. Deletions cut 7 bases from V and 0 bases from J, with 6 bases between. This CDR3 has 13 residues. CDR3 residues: CASKMPNTGELFF. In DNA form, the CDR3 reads TGTGCCAGCAAAATGCCGAACACCGGGGAGCTGTTTTTT.

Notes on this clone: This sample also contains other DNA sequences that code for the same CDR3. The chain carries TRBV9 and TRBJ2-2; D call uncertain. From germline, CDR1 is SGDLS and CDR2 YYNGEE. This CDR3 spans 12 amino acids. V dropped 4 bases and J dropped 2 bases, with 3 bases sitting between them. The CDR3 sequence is CASSLNTGELFF. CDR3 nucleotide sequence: TGTGCCAGCAGCTTAAACACCGGGGAGCTGTTTTTT.

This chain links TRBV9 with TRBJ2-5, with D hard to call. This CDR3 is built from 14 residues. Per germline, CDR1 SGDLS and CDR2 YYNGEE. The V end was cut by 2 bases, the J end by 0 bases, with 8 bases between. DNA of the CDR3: TGTGCCAGCAGCGTTTCATGGTACCAAGAGACCCAGTACTTC. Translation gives CASSVSWYQETQYF.

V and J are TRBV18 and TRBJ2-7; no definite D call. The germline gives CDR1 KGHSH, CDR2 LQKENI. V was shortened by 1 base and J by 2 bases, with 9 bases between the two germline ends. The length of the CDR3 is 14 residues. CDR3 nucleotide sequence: TGTGCCAGCTCACCACAGGACGTCGCCTACGAGCAGTACTTC. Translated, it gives CASSPQDVAYEQYF.

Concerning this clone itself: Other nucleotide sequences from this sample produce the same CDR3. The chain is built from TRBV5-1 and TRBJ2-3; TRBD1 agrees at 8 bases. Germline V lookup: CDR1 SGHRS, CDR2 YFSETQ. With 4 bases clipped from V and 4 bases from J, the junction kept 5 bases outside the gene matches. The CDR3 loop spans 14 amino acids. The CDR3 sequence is CASSRGQGADTQYF. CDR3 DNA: TGCGCCAGCAGCAGAGGACAGGGTGCAGATACGCAGTATTTT.

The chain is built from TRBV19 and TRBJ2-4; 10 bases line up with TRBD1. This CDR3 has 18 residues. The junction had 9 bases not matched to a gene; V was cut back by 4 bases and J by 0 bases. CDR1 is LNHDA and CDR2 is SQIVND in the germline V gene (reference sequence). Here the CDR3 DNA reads TGTGCCAGTAGTAATCCGGGACAGGGGCTCAGAGCCAAAAACATTCAGTACTTC. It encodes CASSNPGQGLRAKNIQYF.

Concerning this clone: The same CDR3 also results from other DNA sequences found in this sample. The CDR3 DNA reads as TGTGCCAGCAGTCGACTAGCGGGAGGCACCGGGGAGCTGTTTTTT. Encoded protein: CASSRLAGGTGELFF. The chain employs TRBV6-5 and TRBJ2-2; 13 nucleotides align to TRBD2. V lost 5 bases, J lost 4 bases, and 1 base stayed unmatched. Per germline, CDR1 MNHEY and CDR2 SVGAGI. This CDR3 has 15 residues.

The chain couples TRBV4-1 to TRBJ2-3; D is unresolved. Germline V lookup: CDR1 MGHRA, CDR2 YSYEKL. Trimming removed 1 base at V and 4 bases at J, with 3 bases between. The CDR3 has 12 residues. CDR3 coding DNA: TGCGCCAGCAGCCAAGGGGCAGATACGCAGTATTTT. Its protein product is CASSQGADTQYF.

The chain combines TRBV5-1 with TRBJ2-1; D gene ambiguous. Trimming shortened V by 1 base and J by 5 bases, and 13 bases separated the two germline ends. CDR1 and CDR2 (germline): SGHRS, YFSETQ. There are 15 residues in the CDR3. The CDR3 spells CASSLLAAQDNEQFF. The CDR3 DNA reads TGCGCCAGCAGCTTGTTGGCAGCTCAAGACAATGAGCAGTTCTTC.

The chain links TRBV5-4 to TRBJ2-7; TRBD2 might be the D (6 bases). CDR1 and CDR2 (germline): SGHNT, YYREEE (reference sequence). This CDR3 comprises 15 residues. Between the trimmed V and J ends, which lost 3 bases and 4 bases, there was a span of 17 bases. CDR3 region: CASSSRGGGRYEQYF. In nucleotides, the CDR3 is TGTGCCAGCAGCTCGCGTGGTGGAGGGAGGTACGAGCAGTACTTC.

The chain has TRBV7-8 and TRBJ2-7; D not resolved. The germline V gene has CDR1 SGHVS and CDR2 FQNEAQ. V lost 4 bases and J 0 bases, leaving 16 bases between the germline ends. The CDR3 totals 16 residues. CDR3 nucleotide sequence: TGTGCCAGCAGCTCCGATCTCGAGACGGACTCCTACGAGCAGTACTTC. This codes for CASSSDLETDSYEQYF.

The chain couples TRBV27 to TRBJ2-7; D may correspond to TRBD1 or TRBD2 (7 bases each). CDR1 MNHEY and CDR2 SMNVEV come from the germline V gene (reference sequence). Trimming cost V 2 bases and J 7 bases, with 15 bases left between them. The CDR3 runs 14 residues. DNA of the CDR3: TGTGCCAGCAGTTTACAGGCAGGGGGAGGGGAGCAGTACTTC. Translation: CASSLQAGGGEQYF.

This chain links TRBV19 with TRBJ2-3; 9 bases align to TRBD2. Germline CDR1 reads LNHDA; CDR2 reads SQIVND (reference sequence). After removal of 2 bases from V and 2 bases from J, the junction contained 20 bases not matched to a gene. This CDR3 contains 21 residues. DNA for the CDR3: TGTGCCAGTAGTATATGGGACCGCTTTGGCCTAGCGGGGACTAACACAGATACGCAGTATTTT. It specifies CASSIWDRFGLAGTNTDTQYF.

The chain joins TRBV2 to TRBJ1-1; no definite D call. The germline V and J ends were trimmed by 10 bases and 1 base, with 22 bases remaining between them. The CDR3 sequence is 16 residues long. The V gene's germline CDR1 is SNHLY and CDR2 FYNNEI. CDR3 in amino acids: CATTPTISVGNTEAFF. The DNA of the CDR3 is TGTGCCACCACTCCTACAATTTCAGTAGGGAACACTGAAGCTTTCTTT.

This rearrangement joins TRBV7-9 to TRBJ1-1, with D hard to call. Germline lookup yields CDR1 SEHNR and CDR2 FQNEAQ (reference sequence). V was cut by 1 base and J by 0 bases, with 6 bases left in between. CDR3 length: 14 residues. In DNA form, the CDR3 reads TGTGCCAGCAGCTTAGGGCAGTTGAACACTGAAGCTTTCTTT. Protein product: CASSLGQLNTEAFF.

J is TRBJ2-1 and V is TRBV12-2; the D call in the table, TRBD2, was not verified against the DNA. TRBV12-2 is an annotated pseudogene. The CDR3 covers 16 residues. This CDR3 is CASRLAFRDSGNEQFF. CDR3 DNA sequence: TGTGCAAGTCGCTTAGCGTTCAGGGATAGCGGCAATGAGCAGTTCTTC.

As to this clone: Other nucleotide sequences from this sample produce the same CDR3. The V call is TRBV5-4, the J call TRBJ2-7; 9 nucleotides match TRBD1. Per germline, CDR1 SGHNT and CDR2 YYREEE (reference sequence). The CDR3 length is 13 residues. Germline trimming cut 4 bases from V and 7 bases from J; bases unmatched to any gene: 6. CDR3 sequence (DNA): TGTGCCAGCAGCCGGGACAGGGTCGGAGAGCAGTACTTC. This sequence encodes CASSRDRVGEQYF.

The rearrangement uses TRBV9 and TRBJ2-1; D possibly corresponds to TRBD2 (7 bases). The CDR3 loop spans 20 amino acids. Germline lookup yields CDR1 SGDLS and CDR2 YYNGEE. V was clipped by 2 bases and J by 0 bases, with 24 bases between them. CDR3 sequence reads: CASSVSGAVGLGSSYNEQFF. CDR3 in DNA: TGTGCCAGCAGCGTTTCGGGGGCAGTTGGACTAGGAAGCTCCTACAATGAGCAGTTCTTC.

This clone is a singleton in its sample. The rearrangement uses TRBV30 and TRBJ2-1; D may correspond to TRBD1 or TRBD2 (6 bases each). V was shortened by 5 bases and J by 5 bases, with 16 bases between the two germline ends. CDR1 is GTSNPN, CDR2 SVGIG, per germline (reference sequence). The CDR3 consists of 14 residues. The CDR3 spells CAWGGGFVHNEQFF. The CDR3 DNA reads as TGTGCCTGGGGAGGGGGATTTGTCCACAATGAGCAGTTCTTC.